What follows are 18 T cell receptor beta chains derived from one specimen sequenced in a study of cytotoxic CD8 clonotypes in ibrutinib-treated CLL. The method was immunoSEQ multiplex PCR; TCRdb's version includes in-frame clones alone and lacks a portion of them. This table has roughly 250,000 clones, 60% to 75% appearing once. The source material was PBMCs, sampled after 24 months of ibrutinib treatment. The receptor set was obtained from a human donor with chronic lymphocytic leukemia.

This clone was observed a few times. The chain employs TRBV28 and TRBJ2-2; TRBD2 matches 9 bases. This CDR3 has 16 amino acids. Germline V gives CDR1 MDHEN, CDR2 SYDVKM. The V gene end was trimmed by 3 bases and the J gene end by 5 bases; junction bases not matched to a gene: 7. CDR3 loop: CASSFTSGFWTGELFF. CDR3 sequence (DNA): TGTGCCAGCAGTTTCACTAGCGGGTTTTGGACCGGGGAGCTGTTTTTT.

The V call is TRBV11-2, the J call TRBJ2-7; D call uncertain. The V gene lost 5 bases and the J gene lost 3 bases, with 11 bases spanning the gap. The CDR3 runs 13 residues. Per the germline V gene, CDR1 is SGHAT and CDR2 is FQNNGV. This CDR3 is CASSVGRDYEQYF. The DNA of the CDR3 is TGTGCCAGCAGCGTCGGCCGCGACTACGAGCAGTACTTC.

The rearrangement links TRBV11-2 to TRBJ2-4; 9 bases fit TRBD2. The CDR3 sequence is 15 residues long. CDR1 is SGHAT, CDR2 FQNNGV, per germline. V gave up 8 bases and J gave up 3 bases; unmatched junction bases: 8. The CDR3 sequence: CASVAGGSDKNIQYF. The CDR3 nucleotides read TGTGCCAGCGTTGCGGGAGGGAGCGACAAAAACATTCAGTACTTC.

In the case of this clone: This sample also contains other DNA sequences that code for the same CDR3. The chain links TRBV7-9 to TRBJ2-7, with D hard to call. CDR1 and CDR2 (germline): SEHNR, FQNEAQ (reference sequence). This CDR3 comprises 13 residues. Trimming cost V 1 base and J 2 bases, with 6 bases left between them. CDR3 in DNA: TGTGCCAGCAGCTTAGACAGAACCTACGAGCAGTACTTC. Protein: CASSLDRTYEQYF.

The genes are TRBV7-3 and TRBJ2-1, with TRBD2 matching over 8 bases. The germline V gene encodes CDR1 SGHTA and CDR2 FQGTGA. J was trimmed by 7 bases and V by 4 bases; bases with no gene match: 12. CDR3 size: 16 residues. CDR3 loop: CASSSRVSGRRNEQFF. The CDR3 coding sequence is TGTGCCAGCAGCTCCCGGGTAAGCGGGAGAAGAAATGAGCAGTTCTTC.

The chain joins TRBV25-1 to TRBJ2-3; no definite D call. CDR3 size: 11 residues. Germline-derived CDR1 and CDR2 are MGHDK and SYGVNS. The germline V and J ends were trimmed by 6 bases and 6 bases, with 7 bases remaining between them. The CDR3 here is CASSLGDTQYF. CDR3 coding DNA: TGTGCCAGCAGCCTGGGGGATACGCAGTATTTT.

In nucleotides, the CDR3 is TGTGCCAGCAGTTACCTGGACAGGGCCCAGCATTTT. Protein: CASSYLDRAQHF. The rearrangement joins TRBV6-6 to TRBJ1-5, with TRBD1 matching over 8 bases. Germline CDR1 and CDR2: MNHNY and SVGAGI (reference sequence). This CDR3 region has 12 residues. V shed 2 bases, J shed 11 bases, and the junction held 2 bases outside the gene matches.

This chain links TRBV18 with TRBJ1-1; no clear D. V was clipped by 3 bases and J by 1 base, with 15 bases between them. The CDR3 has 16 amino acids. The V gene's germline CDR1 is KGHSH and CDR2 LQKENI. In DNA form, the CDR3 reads TGTGCCAGCTCACCGCAAGAAGGACGGACGAACACTGAAGCTTTCTTT. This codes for CASSPQEGRTNTEAFF.

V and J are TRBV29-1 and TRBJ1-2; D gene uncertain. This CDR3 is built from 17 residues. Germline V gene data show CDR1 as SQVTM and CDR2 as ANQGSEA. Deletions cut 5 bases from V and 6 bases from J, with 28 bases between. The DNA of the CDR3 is TGCAGCGTTATAAGGAGGGAGCCTCGCCGGAATTTTCATGGCTACACCTTC. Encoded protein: CSVIRREPRRNFHGYTF.

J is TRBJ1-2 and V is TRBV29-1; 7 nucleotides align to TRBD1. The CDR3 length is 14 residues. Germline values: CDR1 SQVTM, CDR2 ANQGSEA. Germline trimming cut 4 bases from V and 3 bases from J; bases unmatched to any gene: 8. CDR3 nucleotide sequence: TGCAGCGTTGGGTACAGGGGAGGAGACTATGGCTACACCTTC. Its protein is CSVGYRGGDYGYTF.

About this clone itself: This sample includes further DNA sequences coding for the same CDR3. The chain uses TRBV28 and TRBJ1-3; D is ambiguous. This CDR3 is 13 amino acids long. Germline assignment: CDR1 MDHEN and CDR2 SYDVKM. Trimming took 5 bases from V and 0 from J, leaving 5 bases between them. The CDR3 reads CASSPPSGNTIYF. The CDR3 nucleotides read TGTGCCAGCAGTCCTCCCTCTGGAAACACCATATATTTT. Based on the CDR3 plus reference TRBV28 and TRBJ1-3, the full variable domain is DVKVTQSSRYLVKRTGEKVFLECVQDMDHENMFWYRQDPGLGLRLIYFSYDVKMKEKGDIPEGYSVSREKKERFSLILESASTNQTSMYLCASSPPSGNTIYFGEGSWLTVV.

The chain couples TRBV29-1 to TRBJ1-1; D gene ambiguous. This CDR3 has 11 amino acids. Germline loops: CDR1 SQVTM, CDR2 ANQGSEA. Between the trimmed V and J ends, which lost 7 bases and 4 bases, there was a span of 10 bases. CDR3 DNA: TGCAGCGGCCGGGATCTCACTGAAGCTTTCTTT. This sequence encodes CSGRDLTEAFF. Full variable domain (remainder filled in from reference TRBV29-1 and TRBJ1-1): SAVISQKPSRDICQRGTSLTIQCQVDSQVTMMFWYRQQPGQSLTLIATANQGSEATYESGFVIDKFPISRPNLTFSTLTVSNMSPEDSSIYLCSGRDLTEAFFGQGTRLTVV.

The DNA of the CDR3 is TGCGCCAGCAGCTTGGCCGTAGGATGGAAAACTGAAGCTTTCTTT. Its translation is CASSLAVGWKTEAFF. V is TRBV5-1 and J is TRBJ1-1; the D is unclear. The CDR3 is 15 amino acids. V was cut by 0 bases and J by 5 bases, with 14 bases left in between. Germline CDR1 SGHRS, CDR2 YFSETQ.

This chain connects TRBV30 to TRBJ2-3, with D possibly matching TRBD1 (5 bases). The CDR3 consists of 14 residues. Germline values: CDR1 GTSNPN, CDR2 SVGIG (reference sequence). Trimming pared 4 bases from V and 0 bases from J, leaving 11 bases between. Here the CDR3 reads CAWKDNPSTDTQYF. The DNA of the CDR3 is TGTGCCTGGAAGGACAATCCTAGCACAGATACGCAGTATTTT.

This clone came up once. This chain's CDR3 is CASSPKRESYEQFF. As DNA, the CDR3 is TGTGCCAGCAGCCCAAAGCGGGAGAGCTATGAGCAGTTCTTC. This sequence joins TRBV27 and TRBJ2-1; 8 nucleotides align to TRBD2. This CDR3 has 14 amino acids. From germline, CDR1 is MNHEY and CDR2 SMNVEV (reference sequence). V shed 6 bases and J 8 bases; nucleotides not matched to a gene: 9.

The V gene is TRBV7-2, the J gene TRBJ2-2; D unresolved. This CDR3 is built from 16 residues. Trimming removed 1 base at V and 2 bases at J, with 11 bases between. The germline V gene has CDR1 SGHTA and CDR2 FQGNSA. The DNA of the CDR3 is TGTGCCAGCAGCTTAGAGCAGAAAATCAACACCGGGGAGCTGTTTTTT. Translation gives CASSLEQKINTGELFF.

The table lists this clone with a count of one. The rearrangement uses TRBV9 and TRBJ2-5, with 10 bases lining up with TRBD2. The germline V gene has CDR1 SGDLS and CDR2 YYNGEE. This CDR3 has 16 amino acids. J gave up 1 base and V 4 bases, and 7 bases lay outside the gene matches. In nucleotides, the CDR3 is TGTGCCAGCAGCACCCTTAGCGGGAGGACCCAAGAGACCCAGTACTTC. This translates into CASSTLSGRTQETQYF.

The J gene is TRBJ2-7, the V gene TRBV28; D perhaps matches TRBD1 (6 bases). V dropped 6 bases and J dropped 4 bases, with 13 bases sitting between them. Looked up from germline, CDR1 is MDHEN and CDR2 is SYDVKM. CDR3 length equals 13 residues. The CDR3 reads CASRTGQNYEQYF. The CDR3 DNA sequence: TGTGCCAGCAGGACCGGACAGAATTACGAGCAGTACTTC.